Each of the 11 T cell receptor beta chains below was sequenced from the same sample in a study of regulatory dendritic cells for organ transplantation. Sequencing used immunoSEQ multiplex PCR; TCRdb keeps in-frame clones, though not all of them. This table holds 34,000 or so clones, about 89% found once. Sequencing input: naive CD4+ T cells from blood. Subset: CD45RA+ naive T cells. These TCRs come from a human donor in good health.

This clone was seen a handful of times. V and J are TRBV4-1 and TRBJ1-5; D remains ambiguous. Germline CDR1 MGHRA, CDR2 YSYEKL. CDR3 length equals 17 residues. Trimming shortened V by 0 bases and J by 5 bases, and 17 bases separated the two germline ends. The CDR3 loop is CASSQDSSWGAYQPQHF. Here the CDR3 DNA reads TGCGCCAGCAGCCAAGATAGCTCATGGGGAGCCTATCAGCCCCAGCATTTT.

CDR3 DNA: TGTGCCACCCAGGGGACTCCTGGAAACACCATATATTTT. It yields the protein CATQGTPGNTIYF. The chain combines TRBV19 with TRBJ1-3; a possible D gene is TRBD1 (6 bases). The V end was cut by 10 bases, the J end by 2 bases, with 12 bases between. The CDR3 runs 13 residues. In germline, CDR1 is LNHDA, CDR2 SQIVND (reference sequence).

The rearrangement joins TRBV25-1 to TRBJ1-2; 8 bases align to TRBD1. J gave up 5 bases and V 6 bases, and 2 bases lay outside the gene matches. This CDR3 has 12 residues. CDR1 is MGHDK, CDR2 SYGVNS, per germline. CDR3 in amino acids: CASSGTGYGYTF. In nucleotides, the CDR3 is TGTGCCAGCAGCGGGACAGGATATGGCTACACCTTC.

CDR3 bases: TGCAGTGGTTCCGCACAAAATACGCAGTATTTT. This encodes CSGSAQNTQYF. The rearrangement links TRBV20-1 to TRBJ2-3; D is unclear. V was shortened by 7 bases and J by 7 bases, with 12 bases between the two germline ends. The CDR3 covers 11 residues. CDR1 and CDR2 (germline): DFQATT, SNEGSKA (reference sequence).

The V and J genes are TRBV27 and TRBJ1-4, with TRBD1 matching 10 bases. From germline, CDR1 is MNHEY and CDR2 SMNVEV (reference sequence). J gave up 8 bases and V 0 bases, and 3 bases lay outside the gene matches. CDR3 length equals 15 residues. The CDR3 coding sequence is TGTGCCAGCAGTTTATCGCAGACAGGGGGCGAAAAACTGTTTTTT. This codes for CASSLSQTGGEKLFF.

The gene calls are TRBV7-3 and TRBJ2-1, with 7 bases fitting TRBD2. V gave up 6 bases and J gave up 0 bases; unmatched junction bases: 8. This CDR3 has 16 residues. Germline CDR1 and CDR2: SGHTA and FQGTGA. The CDR3 nucleotides read TGTGCCAGCAGGGGGGAACGCGGGAGCTCCTACAATGAGCAGTTCTTC. Amino acid sequence: CASRGERGSSYNEQFF.

V is TRBV30 and J is TRBJ1-2, with D possibly TRBD1 on 5 matching bases. Per germline, CDR1 GTSNPN and CDR2 SVGIG (reference sequence). This CDR3 is built from 15 residues. V was cut by 2 bases and J by 8 bases, with 21 bases left in between. The CDR3 sequence: CAWSPRRQGLRGYTF. The DNA for the CDR3 is TGTGCCTGGAGTCCCCGGCGGCAGGGACTAAGGGGCTACACCTTC.

V gene TRBV18 combines with J gene TRBJ1-2; 8 nucleotides agree with TRBD1. V lost 1 base, J lost 4 bases, and 8 bases stayed unmatched. This CDR3 has 16 amino acids. Germline values: CDR1 KGHSH, CDR2 LQKENI. This chain's CDR3 is CASSPQGQVVGYGYTF. In nucleotides, the CDR3 is TGTGCCAGCTCACCACAGGGACAGGTGGTAGGCTATGGCTACACCTTC.

The chain recombines TRBV6-5 with TRBJ2-3, with D perhaps matching TRBD1 or TRBD2 (7 bases each). CDR1 is MNHEY, CDR2 SVGAGI, per germline. CDR3 length: 15 residues. The CDR3 spells CAASRGGRGGDTQYF. CDR3 coding DNA: TGTGCTGCCTCTAGGGGCGGGAGAGGGGGCGATACGCAGTATTTT.

The J gene is TRBJ2-5, the V gene TRBV27; TRBD2 matches 10 bases. The CDR3 contains 15 residues. Per germline, CDR1 MNHEY and CDR2 SMNVEV (reference sequence). The V and J ends lost 5 bases and 5 bases, in that order; junction bases with no gene match: 8. In nucleotides, the CDR3 is TGTGCCAGCAGTACCCAAAGACTAGCGGGCGAGACCCAGTACTTC. Translating it yields CASSTQRLAGETQYF.

The V and J genes are TRBV28 and TRBJ2-7; 10 bases line up with TRBD1. Germline V CDR1 and CDR2: MDHEN, SYDVKM. The V segment lost 1 base and the J segment 3 bases; nucleotides outside the gene matches: 3. The CDR3 spans 15 residues. This CDR3 reads CASSLLGTGDYEQYF. The CDR3 DNA follows: TGTGCCAGCAGTTTATTGGGGACAGGGGACTACGAGCAGTACTTC.